The 7 T cell receptor beta chains below all came from one sample that was sequenced in a study of cytomegalovirus exposure and HLA in healthy donors. Using immunoSEQ multiplex PCR, the repertoire was profiled, and TCRdb retains in-frame clones only, with some absent. The sample lists fewer than 120,000 clones, around 90% occurring once. Sequenced: PBMCs. Receptors originate from a woman under 30 in good health and CMV-seronegative.

V gene TRBV28 combines with J gene TRBJ2-3; tentative D call: TRBD1 (5 bases). Germline V gene lookup returns CDR1 MDHEN and CDR2 SYDVKM. The V end was cut by 3 bases, the J end by 2 bases, with 9 bases between. There are 14 residues in the CDR3. CDR3 amino acids: CASSLIRATDTQYF. CDR3 DNA sequence: TGTGCCAGCAGTTTGATCAGGGCCACAGATACGCAGTATTTT.

This sequence joins TRBV9 and TRBJ1-4; TRBD1 matches at 7 bases. This CDR3 region has 17 residues. Germline-derived CDR1 and CDR2 are SGDLS and YYNGEE. Unmatched junction bases numbered 16, after V lost 4 bases and J lost 7 bases. CDR3 in DNA: TGTGCCAGCAGCCCCTCACAGGGGAGAACGGTGGGTGAAAAACTGTTTTTT. This gives the protein CASSPSQGRTVGEKLFF.

The CDR3 region has the DNA TGCGCCAGCAGCCAAGAAGCGGGAGGGTCGTGGGAGACCCAGTACTTC. This translates into CASSQEAGGSWETQYF. This sequence joins TRBV4-1 and TRBJ2-5, with TRBD2 matching over 10 bases. Per the germline V gene, CDR1 is MGHRA and CDR2 is YSYEKL. The length of the CDR3 is 16 residues. The J segment lost 5 bases and the V segment lost 0 bases, leaving 6 bases of the junction unmatched.

J is TRBJ1-1 and V is TRBV4-3; D not resolved. The CDR3 length is 16 residues. CDR1 and CDR2 from the germline V gene are LGHNA and YSLEER. Trimming took 0 bases from V and 1 from J, leaving 12 bases between them. The CDR3 coding sequence is TGCGCCAGCAGCCAAGATGTGGCAGACTCGAACACTGAAGCTTTCTTT. The encoded protein is CASSQDVADSNTEAFF.

The chain links TRBV10-3 to TRBJ2-7, with TRBD1 matching over 8 bases. CDR1 is ENHRY, CDR2 SYGVKD, per germline. V shed 2 bases, J shed 5 bases, and the junction held 17 bases outside the gene matches. The CDR3 extends over 18 amino acids. The CDR3 here is CAISERFDRGRVGDEQYF. CDR3 nucleotide sequence: TGTGCCATCAGTGAGCGCTTCGACAGGGGTCGGGTTGGCGACGAGCAGTACTTC.

The V call is TRBV5-8, the J call TRBJ2-2; D possibly corresponds to TRBD2 (5 bases). V was cut by 1 base and J by 1 base, with 14 bases left in between. CDR1 and CDR2 from the germline V gene are SGHTS and YDEGEE. This CDR3 is built from 17 residues. The CDR3 spells CASSLFETTQNTGELFF. CDR3 in DNA: TGTGCCAGCAGCTTGTTTGAGACTACACAGAACACCGGGGAGCTGTTTTTT.

The chain recombines TRBV6-5 with TRBJ2-1, with 8 bases fitting TRBD1. Germline V gene sequence: CDR1 MNHEY, CDR2 SVGAGI. V lost 4 bases and J lost 4; bases outside the gene matches: 6. The CDR3 has 15 amino acids. In nucleotides, the CDR3 is TGTGCCAGCAGTTCCGCGACAGGGGATTACAATGAGCAGTTCTTC. It yields the protein CASSSATGDYNEQFF.